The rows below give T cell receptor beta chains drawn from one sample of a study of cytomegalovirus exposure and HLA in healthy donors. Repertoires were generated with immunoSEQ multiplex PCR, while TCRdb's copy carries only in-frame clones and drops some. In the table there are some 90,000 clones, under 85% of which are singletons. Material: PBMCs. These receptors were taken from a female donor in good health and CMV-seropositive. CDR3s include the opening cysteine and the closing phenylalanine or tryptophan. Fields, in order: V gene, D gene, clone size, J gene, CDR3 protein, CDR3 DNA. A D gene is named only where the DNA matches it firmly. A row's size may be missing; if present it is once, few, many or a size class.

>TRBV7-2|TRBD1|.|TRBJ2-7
CASSPRLDRAYEQYF
TGTGCCAGCAGCCCCCGTCTGGACAGGGCCTACGAGCAGTACTTC
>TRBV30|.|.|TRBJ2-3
CAWSLDFRGGGDTQYF
TGTGCCTGGAGTCTGGATTTCCGGGGAGGAGGAGATACGCAGTATTTT
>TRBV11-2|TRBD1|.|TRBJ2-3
CASSLGRQGFLNTQYF
TGTGCCAGCAGCCTAGGTAGACAGGGGTTTTTAAATACGCAGTATTTT
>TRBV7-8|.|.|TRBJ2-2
CASSLAQAETNTGELFF
TGTGCCAGCAGCTTAGCTCAGGCTGAGACGAACACCGGGGAGCTGTTTTTT
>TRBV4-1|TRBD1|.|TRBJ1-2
CASSQTGTGSNYGYTF
TGCGCCAGCAGCCAAACCGGGACAGGTTCTAACTATGGCTACACCTTC
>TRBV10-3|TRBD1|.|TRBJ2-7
CAISESLGQGSYEQYF
TGTGCCATCAGTGAGTCGTTGGGACAGGGGTCCTACGAGCAGTACTTC
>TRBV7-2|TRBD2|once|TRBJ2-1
CASSSTSGRINEQFF
TGTGCCAGCAGCTCGACTAGCGGGAGGATAAATGAGCAGTTCTTC
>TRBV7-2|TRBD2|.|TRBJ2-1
CASSRTSGAYNEQFF
TGTGCCAGCAGTCGGACTAGCGGGGCGTACAATGAGCAGTTCTTC
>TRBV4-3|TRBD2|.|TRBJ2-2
CASSQEWGGLGTGELFF
TGCGCCAGCAGCCAAGAATGGGGAGGGCTGGGCACCGGGGAGCTGTTTTTT
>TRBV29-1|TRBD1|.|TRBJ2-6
CSGTAGQGIAGANVLTF
TGCAGCGGGACCGCGGGACAGGGAATTGCGGGGGCCAACGTCCTGACTTTC
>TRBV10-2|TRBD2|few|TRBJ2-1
CASSEPRGGVAAIEQFF
TGCGCCAGCAGTGAGCCACGCGGGGGGGTAGCGGCAATCGAGCAGTTCTTC
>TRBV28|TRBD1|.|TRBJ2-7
CASQGEYEQYF
TGTGCCAGCCAGGGGGAATACGAGCAGTACTTC
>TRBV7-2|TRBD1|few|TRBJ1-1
CASSLGQGNEAFF
TGTGCCAGCAGCTTGGGACAGGGAAATGAAGCTTTCTTT
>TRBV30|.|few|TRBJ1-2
CAWSVAGDGGYTF
TGTGCCTGGAGTGTAGCAGGGGATGGTGGCTACACCTTC
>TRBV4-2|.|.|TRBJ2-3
CASSPSVTRTTDTQYF
TGTGCCAGCAGCCCGTCCGTGACTAGAACCACAGATACGCAGTATTTT
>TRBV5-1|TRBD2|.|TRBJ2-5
CASSLAGLAGGPQGETQYF
TGCGCCAGCAGCTTGGCCGGACTAGCGGGGGGGCCTCAAGGAGAGACCCAGTACTTC
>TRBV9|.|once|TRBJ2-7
CASSVRSEGSYEQYF
TGTGCCAGCAGCGTCAGAAGTGAGGGCTCCTACGAGCAGTACTTC
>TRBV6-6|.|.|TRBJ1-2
CASLPGNNYGYTF
TGTGCCAGCCTGCCGGGGAATAACTATGGCTACACCTTC
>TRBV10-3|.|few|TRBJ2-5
CATSGHQETQYF
TGTGCCACTTCGGGTCATCAAGAGACCCAGTACTTC
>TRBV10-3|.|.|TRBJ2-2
CAISESGQGLAGELFF
TGTGCCATCAGTGAGTCCGGGCAGGGGCTTGCCGGGGAGCTGTTTTTT
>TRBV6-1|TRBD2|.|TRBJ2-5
CASSENWGGTETQYF
TGTGCCAGCAGTGAAAATTGGGGGGGGACGGAGACCCAGTACTTC
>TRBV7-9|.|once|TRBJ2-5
CASRLGLQETQYF
TGTGCCAGTCGGTTGGGCCTCCAAGAGACCCAGTACTTC
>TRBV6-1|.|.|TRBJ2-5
CASSTGTLTQETQYF
TGTGCCAGCAGTACGGGGACTCTGACTCAAGAGACCCAGTACTTC
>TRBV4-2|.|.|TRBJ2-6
CASSQDLSSGANVLTF
TGTGCCAGCAGCCAAGACCTCTCCTCTGGGGCCAACGTCCTGACTTTC
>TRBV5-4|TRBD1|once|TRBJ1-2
CASSLAEDRGQRGYTF
TGTGCCAGCAGCTTGGCCGAAGACAGGGGGCAGAGAGGCTACACCTTC